Below are 24 T cell receptor beta chains sequenced from a single sample in a study of T cell repertoires in cytomegalovirus infection. These receptors' targets are unknown. TCRdb itself ran the reads through MiXCR, one entry per CDR3 protein. The sample carries about 220,000 distinct CDR3 sequences, approximately 38% recorded once. Sample: CD8+ T cells from cultured PBMCs, taken from culture after CMV antigen stimulation. All receptors derive from a human donor in good health (CMV status not recorded). Some clones in this sample may be carry-over from other donors' samples.

This clonotype has ten or more counts. This chain links TRBV20-1 with TRBJ2-3, with D uncertain. CDR1 DFQATT and CDR2 SNEGSKA come from the germline V gene (reference sequence). The CDR3 has 15 amino acids. Trimming pared 8 bases from V and 6 bases from J, leaving 24 bases between. DNA of the CDR3: TGCAGTCCCTATCCAGCGCCAACCACTTCGGATACGCAGTATTTT. It specifies CSPYPAPTTSDTQYF.

The chain employs TRBV6-8 and TRBJ1-2, with D perhaps matching TRBD1 (6 bases). V was trimmed by 7 bases and J by 7 bases, leaving 22 bases between them. Germline CDR1 is MNHGY and CDR2 is SAAAGT. This CDR3 has 15 residues. The DNA for the CDR3 is TGTGCCAGCACTATTCAGGGGACACGGAAGGGTGGCTACACCTTC. This translates into CASTIQGTRKGGYTF.

V gene TRBV6-2 or TRBV6-3 combines with J gene TRBJ2-1, with TRBD2 identical over 9 bases. The germline V gene has CDR1 MNHEY and CDR2 SVGEGT. The CDR3 is 17 amino acids. V was pared by 3 bases and J by 5 bases, with 11 bases of the junction left unmatched. CDR3 sequence (DNA): TGTGCCAGCAGTTATCCAGTCGGGTCTAGCGGGGACAATGAGCAGTTCTTC. Translated: CASSYPVGSSGDNEQFF.

This clonotype was seen repeatedly, ten times or more. The rearrangement uses TRBV12-3 or TRBV12-4 and TRBJ1-1, with D unclear. This CDR3 contains 12 residues. Trimming removed 3 bases at V and 4 bases at J, with 6 bases between. In DNA, the CDR3 is TGTGCCAGCAGTTTGTGGGGCACTGAAGCTTTCTTT. Translation: CASSLWGTEAFF.

The chain couples TRBV7-3 to TRBJ2-2; TRBD1 matches 8 bases. Germline V gene sequence: CDR1 SGHTA, CDR2 FQGTGA. The V segment lost 3 bases and the J segment 1 base; nucleotides outside the gene matches: 7. This CDR3 has 17 amino acids. CDR3 bases: TGTGCCAGCAGCTTCCCCGGGACAGGCTTGAACACCGGGGAGCTGTTTTTT. Its protein is CASSFPGTGLNTGELFF.

The genes are TRBV6-5 and TRBJ2-7; 11 bases align to TRBD2. Trimming at V came to 4 bases and at J to 3 bases, leaving 5 bases not matched to a gene. The CDR3 length is 15 residues. Germline CDR1 reads MNHEY; CDR2 reads SVGAGI. The CDR3 loop reads CASSLGLAADYEQYF. The CDR3 DNA is TGTGCCAGCAGTTTGGGACTAGCGGCTGACTACGAGCAGTACTTC.

The V and J genes are TRBV10-2 and TRBJ1-1; no clear D. The CDR3 extends over 13 amino acids. V dropped 0 bases and J dropped 8 bases, with 10 bases sitting between them. The germline V gene encodes CDR1 WSHSY and CDR2 SAAADI. The DNA of the CDR3 is TGCGCCAGCAGTGAGTCTGGGTCAGGAGAAGCTTTCTTT. Protein sequence: CASSESGSGEAFF.

The V gene is TRBV20-1, the J gene TRBJ2-1; D remains ambiguous. Germline V gene data show CDR1 as DFQATT and CDR2 as SNEGSKA (reference sequence). V was cut by 8 bases and J by 3 bases, with 11 bases left in between. The CDR3 contains 12 residues. CDR3 amino acids: CSPGGFYNEQFF. The CDR3 coding sequence is TGCAGTCCCGGTGGCTTCTACAATGAGCAGTTCTTC.

Only a few counts were recorded for this clonotype. This chain joins TRBV12-3 or TRBV12-4 and TRBJ2-2; unclear D gene. The CDR3 has 13 amino acids. The V end was cut by 3 bases, the J end by 5 bases, with 7 bases between. As DNA, the CDR3 is TGTGCCAGCAGTTTTGGGCGGACCGGGGAGCTGTTTTTT. The encoded protein is CASSFGRTGELFF.

This clonotype occurred a few times. This sequence joins TRBV7-8 and TRBJ2-1; D might be TRBD2 (7 bases). The V and J ends lost 2 bases and 6 bases respectively, with 14 bases between them. Germline CDR1 SGHVS, CDR2 FQNEAQ. The CDR3 has 15 amino acids. CDR3 in DNA: TGTGCCAGCAGCTTAAAGGCGGGGGCGCTCAATGAGCAGTTCTTC. Translation: CASSLKAGALNEQFF.

The rearrangement joins TRBV28 to TRBJ1-5, with TRBD1 as a possible D gene (6 bases). The CDR3 totals 13 residues. Trimming pared 2 bases from V and 9 bases from J, leaving 11 bases between. CDR1 is MDHEN and CDR2 is SYDVKM in the germline V gene. The CDR3 protein is CASSLRRGWPQHF. The CDR3 bases are TGTGCCAGCAGTTTACGGAGGGGGTGGCCCCAGCATTTT.

This clonotype has a handful of counts. The chain joins TRBV7-6 to TRBJ2-3; 8 nucleotides agree with TRBD1. Germline CDR1 SGHVS, CDR2 FNYEAQ. The J segment lost 2 bases and the V segment lost 7 bases, leaving 8 bases of the junction unmatched. There are 15 residues in the CDR3. This CDR3 reads CASIQTGDTTDTQYF. The CDR3 nucleotides are TGTGCCAGCATTCAGACAGGGGATACCACAGATACGCAGTATTTT. The complete variable domain, with remaining parts taken from reference TRBV7-6 and TRBJ2-3, reads GAGVSQSPRYKVTKRGQDVALRCDPISGHVSLYWYRQALGQGPEFLTYFNYEAQQDKSGLPNDRFSAERPEGSISTLTIQRTEQRDSAMYRCASIQTGDTTDTQYFGPGTRLTVL.

As for this clonotype: The CDR3 ends on some other residue instead of the conserved phenylalanine or tryptophan, so this is likely a read error. The V and J genes are TRBV7-8 and TRBJ2-1; D uncertain. CDR1 and CDR2 (germline): SGHVS, FQNEAQ. Trimming cost V 2 bases and J 0 bases, with 11 bases left between them. This CDR3 region has 16 residues. CDR3 bases: TGTGCCAGCAGCTTAAGGGCGGTAAGCTCCTACAATGAGCAGTTCATC. Amino acids: CASSLRAVSSYNEQFI.

V gene TRBV5-6 combines with J gene TRBJ1-1, with unresolved D. Trimming took 5 bases from V and 0 from J, leaving 11 bases between them. From germline, CDR1 is SGHDT and CDR2 YYEEEE. There are 14 residues in the CDR3. The CDR3 nucleotides are TGTGCCAGCAGTCTCTTGAAATTGAACACTGAAGCTTTCTTT. It codes for CASSLLKLNTEAFF.

This clonotype was detected once. This chain joins TRBV5-1 and TRBJ1-1; the D gene is possibly TRBD1 (6 bases). From germline, CDR1 is SGHRS and CDR2 YFSETQ. This CDR3 has 13 amino acids. V was trimmed by 4 bases and J by 9 bases, leaving 16 bases between them. This CDR3 reads CASSPTQGLKAFF. The DNA for the CDR3 is TGCGCCAGCAGCCCGACGCAGGGGTTAAAAGCTTTCTTT.

The chain couples TRBV7-9 to TRBJ2-1, with D maybe TRBD1 (6 bases). V was shortened by 0 bases and J by 4 bases, with 13 bases between the two germline ends. The V gene's germline CDR1 is SEHNR and CDR2 FQNEAQ (reference sequence). The CDR3 is made up of 16 amino acids. The CDR3 DNA reads TGTGCCAGCAGCTTAGCTCGACAGGTGGGGTACAATGAGCAGTTCTTC. Translating gives CASSLARQVGYNEQFF.

The J gene is TRBJ2-5, the V gene TRBV4-2, with 7 positions matching TRBD2. CDR3 length: 17 amino acids. Per the germline V gene, CDR1 is LGHNA and CDR2 is YNFKEQ. J gave up 0 bases and V 1 base, and 8 bases lay outside the gene matches. The CDR3 loop reads CASSQAQRGLYQETQYF. The DNA of the CDR3 is TGTGCCAGCAGCCAAGCCCAGCGGGGCTTGTACCAAGAGACCCAGTACTTC.

The rearrangement uses TRBV6-2 or TRBV6-3 and TRBJ2-1; D call uncertain. The V end was cut by 7 bases, the J end by 3 bases, with 10 bases between. CDR1 is MNHEY and CDR2 is SVGEGT in the germline V gene. The CDR3 spans 13 residues. The CDR3 here is CASNSRNYNEQFF. DNA for the CDR3: TGTGCCAGCAACTCCCGGAACTACAATGAGCAGTTCTTC.

This clonotype has more than one count but fewer than ten. The V and J genes are TRBV20-1 and TRBJ2-7, with 11 bases that match TRBD2. There are 14 residues in the CDR3. CDR1 DFQATT and CDR2 SNEGSKA come from the germline V gene (reference sequence). V dropped 3 bases and J dropped 4; count of bases not matched to a gene: 5. This CDR3 reads CSARGLAGGYEQYF. CDR3 sequence (DNA): TGCAGTGCTAGGGGGCTAGCGGGGGGTTACGAGCAGTACTTC.

The chain carries TRBV28 and TRBJ2-2, with 8 bases matching TRBD2. This CDR3 is built from 17 residues. Germline CDR1 is MDHEN and CDR2 is SYDVKM. With V trimmed by 9 bases and J by 5 bases, 17 bases remained unmatched. The CDR3, as DNA: TGTGCCAGAAGTCCACAGGCCAGCGGGAGACATACCGGGGAGCTGTTTTTT. Amino acids: CARSPQASGRHTGELFF.

This clonotype occurred a few times. A junction boundary mismatches the germline segment, possibly from a read error. The rearrangement joins TRBV7-8 to TRBJ2-2; D ambiguous. The CDR3 length is 15 residues. Germline-derived CDR1 and CDR2 are SGHVS and FQNEAQ. CDR3: CASRLEADTTGELFF. CDR3 bases: TGTGCCAGCAGATTAGAGGCGGATACCACCGGGGAGCTGTTTTTT.

This chain uses TRBV7-9 with TRBJ2-2, with D unresolved. The CDR3 has 15 amino acids. The V and J ends lost 0 bases and 6 bases respectively, with 11 bases between them. The V gene's germline CDR1 is SEHNR and CDR2 FQNEAQ (reference sequence). CDR3: CASSLARKFSGELFF. The CDR3 DNA follows: TGTGCCAGCAGCTTAGCGCGAAAGTTCTCCGGGGAGCTGTTTTTT.

The sample holds many counts of this clonotype. CDR3 nucleotide sequence: TGTGCCAGCAGTTTATCGTGGGGGCCGGATCAGCCCCAGCATTTT. This translates into CASSLSWGPDQPQHF. V gene TRBV27 combines with J gene TRBJ1-5, with D possibly matching TRBD1 (6 bases). The CDR3 consists of 15 residues. Trimming stripped 0 bases from V and 5 bases from J, with 11 bases between. Germline CDR1 and CDR2: MNHEY and SMNVEV (reference sequence).

This clonotype was counted ten times or more. The chain combines TRBV25-1 with TRBJ2-7; D might be TRBD2 (6 bases). Germline-derived CDR1 and CDR2 are MGHDK and SYGVNS. This CDR3 is built from 11 residues. The germline V and J ends were trimmed by 6 bases and 7 bases, with 10 bases remaining between them. The CDR3 DNA sequence: TGTGCCAGCAGCGTTGGGGGGGAGCAGTACTTC. Translated, it gives CASSVGGEQYF.